The 5 T cell receptor beta chains below all came from one sample that was sequenced in a study of blood T cells in healthy people across ages. A second about 7 to 12 cycle PCR used barcoded and J-beta primers. TCRdb called the 5' RACE reads again in MiXCR, with one record for every CDR3 protein. The sample holds about 730,000 distinct CDR3 sequences; more than 40% are singletons and the top ten take 20% to 25%. The material sequenced was blood. Receptors originate from a woman aged 60-75 years in good health.

In its sample, this clonotype was seen a few times. The J gene is TRBJ2-7, the V gene TRBV5-6; TRBD1 aligns across 11 bases. The CDR3 covers 16 residues. CDR1 and CDR2 from the germline V gene are SGHDT and YYEEEE. The V segment lost 4 bases and the J segment 2 bases; nucleotides outside the gene matches: 8. The CDR3: CASSLERTGGPYEQYF. CDR3 DNA: TGTGCCAGCAGCCTGGAAAGGACAGGGGGCCCCTACGAGCAGTACTTC.

This clonotype appeared a few times. The chain joins TRBV6-1 to TRBJ1-1, with D uncertain. Germline assignment: CDR1 MNHNS and CDR2 SASEGT. V was trimmed by 0 bases and J by 1 base, leaving 6 bases between them. The CDR3 is 14 residues long. The CDR3 reads CASSEALGNTEAFF. CDR3 sequence (DNA): TGTGCCAGCAGTGAAGCTCTGGGGAACACTGAAGCTTTCTTT.

This rearrangement joins TRBV28 to TRBJ2-6; D may be TRBD1 or TRBD2 (5 bases each). Germline V gene lookup returns CDR1 MDHEN and CDR2 SYDVKM. Between the trimmed V and J ends, which lost 6 bases and 0 bases, there was a span of 21 bases. This CDR3 comprises 19 residues. The CDR3 loop reads CASSPAGTKGASGANVLTF. The DNA for the CDR3 is TGTGCCAGCAGCCCAGCCGGGACGAAGGGCGCCTCTGGGGCCAACGTCCTGACTTTC.

V is TRBV3-1 and J is TRBJ1-2; 10 nucleotides line up with TRBD1. J was trimmed by 10 bases and V by 1 base; bases with no gene match: 6. The germline V gene encodes CDR1 LGHDT and CDR2 YNNKEL (reference sequence). The CDR3 is 14 amino acids. The CDR3 is CASSQVGTGAAYTF. CDR3 nucleotides: TGTGCCAGCAGCCAAGTAGGGACAGGGGCTGCCTACACCTTC.

The chain joins TRBV7-9 to TRBJ2-7; maybe TRBD1 (6 bases). The ends were cut back, 5 bases at V and 0 bases at J, with 17 bases in the middle. The germline CDR1 and CDR2 sequences are SEHNR and FQNEAQ (reference sequence). This CDR3 contains 16 residues. CDR3: CASSIPPRDNSYEQYF. DNA for the CDR3: TGTGCCAGCAGCATACCCCCCCGGGACAACTCCTACGAGCAGTACTTC. The full variable domain, in which reference TRBV7-9 and TRBJ2-7 provide the parts outside the CDR3, is DTGVSQNPRHKITKRGQNVTFRCDPISEHNRLYWYRQTLGQGPEFLTYFQNEAQLEKSRLLSDRFSAERPKGSFSTLEIQRTEQGDSAMYLCASSIPPRDNSYEQYFGPGTRLTVT.